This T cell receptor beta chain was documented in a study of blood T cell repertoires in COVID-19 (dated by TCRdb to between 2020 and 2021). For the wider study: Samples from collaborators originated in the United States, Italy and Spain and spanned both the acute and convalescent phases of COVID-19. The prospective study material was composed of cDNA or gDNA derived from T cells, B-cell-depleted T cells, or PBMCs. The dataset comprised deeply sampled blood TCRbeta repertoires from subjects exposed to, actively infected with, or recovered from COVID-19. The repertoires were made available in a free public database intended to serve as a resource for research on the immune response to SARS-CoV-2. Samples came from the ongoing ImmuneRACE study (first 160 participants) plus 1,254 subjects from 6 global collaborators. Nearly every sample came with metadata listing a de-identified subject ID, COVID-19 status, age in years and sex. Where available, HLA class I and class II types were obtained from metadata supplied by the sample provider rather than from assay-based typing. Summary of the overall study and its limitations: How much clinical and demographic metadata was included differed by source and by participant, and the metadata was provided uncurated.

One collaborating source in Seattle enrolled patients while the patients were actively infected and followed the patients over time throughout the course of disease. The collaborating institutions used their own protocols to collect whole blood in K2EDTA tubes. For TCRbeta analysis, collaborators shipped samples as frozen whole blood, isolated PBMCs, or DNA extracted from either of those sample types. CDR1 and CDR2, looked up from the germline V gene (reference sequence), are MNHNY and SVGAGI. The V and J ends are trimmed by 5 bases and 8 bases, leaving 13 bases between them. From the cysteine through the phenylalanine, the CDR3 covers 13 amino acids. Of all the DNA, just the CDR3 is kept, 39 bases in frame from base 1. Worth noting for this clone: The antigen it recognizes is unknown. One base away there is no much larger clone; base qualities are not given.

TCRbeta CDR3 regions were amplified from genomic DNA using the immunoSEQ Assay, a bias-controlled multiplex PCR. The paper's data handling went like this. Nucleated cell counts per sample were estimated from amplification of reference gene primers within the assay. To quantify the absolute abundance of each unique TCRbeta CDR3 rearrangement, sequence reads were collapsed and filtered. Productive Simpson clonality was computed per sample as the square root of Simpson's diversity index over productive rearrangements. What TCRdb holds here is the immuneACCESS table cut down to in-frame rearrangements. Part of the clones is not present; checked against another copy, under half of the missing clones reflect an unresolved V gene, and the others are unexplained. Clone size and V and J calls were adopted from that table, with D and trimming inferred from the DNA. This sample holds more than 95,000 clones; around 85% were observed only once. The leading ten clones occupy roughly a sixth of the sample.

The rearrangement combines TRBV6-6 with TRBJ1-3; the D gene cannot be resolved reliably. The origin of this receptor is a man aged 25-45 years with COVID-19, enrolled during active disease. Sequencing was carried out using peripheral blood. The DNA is TGTGCCAGCAGTGTTCTTCACGGGGACACCATATATTTT. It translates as CASSVLHGDTIYF.